One and the same sample provided the 32 T cell receptor beta chains below, sequenced in a study of long-term antiretroviral therapy in people with HIV. The authors ran the immunoSEQ assay, v3.0, at survey level. Profiled with immunoSEQ multiplex PCR; TCRdb holds only in-frame clones, not every one. Seen here are about 24,000 clones, 81% observed once, and the top ten hold roughly 16%. Sequenced here: unsorted PBMCs, sampled at the start of antiretroviral therapy, before treatment. The receptors were gathered from a woman aged 18-29 years with HIV.

J is TRBJ2-1 and V is TRBV11-1, with D perhaps TRBD2 (5 bases). With 5 bases removed from V and 5 bases from J, the gap between germline ends came to 10 bases. The CDR3 loop spans 13 amino acids. Germline V gene data show CDR1 as SGHAT and CDR2 as FQDESV (reference sequence). The CDR3 DNA reads TGTGCCAGCAGCCCCGGACTGAACAATGAGCAGTTCTTC. Translating it yields CASSPGLNNEQFF.

The chain employs TRBV13 and TRBJ1-4; no clear D gene. There are 16 residues in the CDR3. Trimming removed 3 bases at V and 0 bases at J, with 11 bases between. Germline V CDR1 and CDR2: PRHDT, FYEKMQ (reference sequence). The CDR3, as DNA: TGTGCCAGCAGCTTGCGGGGAGGCCCAACTAATGAAAAACTGTTTTTT. Its translation is CASSLRGGPTNEKLFF. The full variable domain, its missing parts supplied by reference TRBV13 and TRBJ1-4, is AAGVIQSPRHLIKEKRETATLKCYPIPRHDTVYWYQQGPGQDPQFLISFYEKMQSDKGSIPDRFSAQQFSDYHSELNMSSLELGDSALYFCASSLRGGPTNEKLFFGSGTQLSVL.

Details on this clone: The sample contains more than one DNA sequence encoding this CDR3. The chain joins TRBV6-5 to TRBJ1-5; D gene ambiguous. The CDR3 is 14 amino acids. Germline CDR1 reads MNHEY; CDR2 reads SVGAGI. The V and J ends lost 0 bases and 1 base respectively, with 4 bases between them. In DNA form, the CDR3 reads TGTGCCAGCAGTTACTCCCAGAGCAATCAGCCCCAGCATTTT. It encodes CASSYSQSNQPQHF.

This clone occurred a few times. This rearrangement joins TRBV13 to TRBJ2-7; 15 nucleotides agree with TRBD2. Per germline, CDR1 PRHDT and CDR2 FYEKMQ (reference sequence). The CDR3 is made up of 14 amino acids. J gave up 6 bases and V 4 bases, and 1 base lay outside the gene matches. The CDR3 region is CASSSGLAGGEQYF. CDR3 in DNA: TGTGCCAGCAGCTCGGGACTAGCGGGAGGCGAGCAGTACTTC.

The chain employs TRBV5-6 and TRBJ2-7, with 10 bases lining up with TRBD1. The CDR3 has 14 amino acids. Germline V CDR1 and CDR2: SGHDT, YYEEEE. The V and J ends lost 0 bases and 3 bases, in that order; junction bases with no gene match: 0. CDR3 region: CASSLGTGGYEQYF. The CDR3 nucleotides are TGTGCCAGCAGCTTGGGGACAGGGGGCTACGAGCAGTACTTC.

The J gene is TRBJ1-1, the V gene TRBV7-2; D not certain. With 2 bases removed from V and 5 bases from J, the gap between germline ends came to 9 bases. Germline V CDR1 and CDR2: SGHTA, FQGNSA. The CDR3 has 13 residues. CDR3 loop: CASSLSWGTEAFF. The CDR3 DNA reads TGTGCCAGCAGCTTAAGTTGGGGAACTGAAGCTTTCTTT.

This chain connects TRBV18 to TRBJ2-7, with 7 bases that match TRBD1. Germline CDR1 and CDR2: KGHSH and LQKENI. V lost 3 bases and J lost 6; bases outside the gene matches: 8. The CDR3 has 14 residues. As DNA, the CDR3 is TGTGCCAGCTCACCCCGGGACAGTTCGACCGAGCAGTACTTC. Translating gives CASSPRDSSTEQYF. Together with reference TRBV18 and TRBJ2-7, the CDR3 gives the full variable domain: NAGVMQNPRHLVRRRGQEARLRCSPMKGHSHVYWYRQLPEEGLKFMVYLQKENIIDESGMPKERFSAEFPKEGPSILRIQQVVRGDSAAYFCASSPRDSSTEQYFGPGTRLTVT.

The V gene is TRBV9, the J gene TRBJ2-1; the D gene could be TRBD1 or TRBD2 (7 bases each). The CDR3 spans 16 residues. Germline-derived CDR1 and CDR2 are SGDLS and YYNGEE. V lost 4 bases and J 0 bases, leaving 14 bases between the germline ends. The CDR3 DNA follows: TGTGCCAGCAGCCCAGGGGGGGGGAGCTCCTACAATGAGCAGTTCTTC. This encodes CASSPGGGSSYNEQFF.

This clone was observed a single time. The chain uses TRBV7-6 and TRBJ1-2, with 9 nucleotides matching TRBD1. Germline V gene data show CDR1 as SGHVS and CDR2 as FNYEAQ. The CDR3 is made up of 18 amino acids. After removal of 2 bases from V and 0 bases from J, the junction contained 10 bases not matched to a gene. This chain's CDR3 is CASSLSLGQGPTNYGYTF. The CDR3 DNA reads TGTGCCAGCAGCTTATCTTTGGGACAGGGACCCACTAACTATGGCTACACCTTC.

J is TRBJ1-2 and V is TRBV6-4; tentatively, D is TRBD1 (6 bases). Germline-derived CDR1 and CDR2 are MRHNA and SNTAGT. Trimming removed 6 bases at V and 6 bases at J, with 17 bases between. CDR3 length equals 14 residues. DNA for the CDR3: TGTGCCAGCAGCGCCGGCAGAGGGGGGGATGGCTACACCTTC. It translates to CASSAGRGGDGYTF.

V and J are TRBV2 and TRBJ2-5, with a possible D match to TRBD1 (6 bases). V lost 7 bases to trimming and J lost 1 base, with 10 bases between them. The germline V gene has CDR1 SNHLY and CDR2 FYNNEI. The CDR3 totals 13 residues. CDR3 DNA sequence: TGTGCCAGCAAAAGACAGGTCCAAGAGACCCAGTACTTC. This sequence encodes CASKRQVQETQYF.

CDR3 DNA: TGTGCCAGCTCATCATTCGGACAGCAGAACACTGAAGCTTTCTTT. This codes for CASSSFGQQNTEAFF. The chain carries TRBV18 and TRBJ1-1, with D perhaps TRBD1 (6 bases). Germline CDR1 and CDR2: KGHSH and LQKENI. Trimming removed 5 bases from V and 1 base from J, with 14 bases in between. This CDR3 comprises 15 residues.

The chain carries TRBV5-1 and TRBJ2-5, with D perhaps TRBD2 (5 bases). V was cut by 0 bases and J by 6 bases, with 18 bases left in between. Germline CDR1 SGHRS, CDR2 YFSETQ. This CDR3 spans 16 amino acids. CDR3: CASSLGKTGWRQTQYF. The CDR3 DNA sequence: TGCGCCAGCAGCTTGGGGAAAACGGGATGGCGGCAGACCCAGTACTTC.

This clone appeared once. V and J are TRBV4-2 and TRBJ1-1; D remains ambiguous. The V and J ends lost 0 bases and 0 bases respectively, with 11 bases between them. This CDR3 is built from 16 residues. The germline gives CDR1 LGHNA, CDR2 YNFKEQ. For the CDR3, the DNA is TGTGCCAGCAGCCAAGAAGAGGGCAGTCTGAACACTGAAGCTTTCTTT. This codes for CASSQEEGSLNTEAFF.

This clone was seen a handful of times. The chain carries TRBV28 and TRBJ1-5; no firm D call. Trimming pared 6 bases from V and 0 bases from J, leaving 6 bases between. The germline V gene has CDR1 MDHEN and CDR2 SYDVKM. The CDR3 spans 13 residues. For the CDR3, the DNA is TGTGCCAGCAGGCAATATAGCAATCAGCCCCAGCATTTT. Its protein product is CASRQYSNQPQHF.

The genes are TRBV19 and TRBJ2-7; TRBD1 matches 8 bases. The CDR3 consists of 15 residues. Germline lookup yields CDR1 LNHDA and CDR2 SQIVND (reference sequence). The junction had 9 bases not matched to a gene; V was cut back by 2 bases and J by 6 bases. The CDR3 sequence is CASSIRRGRTGEQYF. The CDR3 coding sequence is TGTGCCAGTAGTATACGCAGGGGGCGGACCGGCGAGCAGTACTTC.

The sample holds a few counts of this clone. This rearrangement joins TRBV19 to TRBJ1-6, with 9 bases identical to TRBD1. The CDR3 has 15 amino acids. CDR1 and CDR2 (germline): LNHDA, SQIVND (reference sequence). V lost 2 bases, J lost 7 bases, and 3 bases stayed unmatched. Here the CDR3 reads CASSITGTGNSPLHF. CDR3 DNA sequence: TGTGCCAGTAGTATAACCGGGACAGGGAATTCACCCCTCCACTTT. Supplemented by reference TRBV19 and TRBJ1-6, the full variable domain reads DGGITQSPKYLFRKEGQNVTLSCEQNLNHDAMYWYRQDPGQGLRLIYYSQIVNDFQKGDIAEGYSVSREKKESFPLTVTSAQKNPTAFYLCASSITGTGNSPLHFGNGTRLTVT.

The genes are TRBV7-2 and TRBJ2-5, with a weak D call TRBD2 (6 bases). CDR1 and CDR2 from the germline V gene are SGHTA and FQGNSA. The CDR3 extends over 14 amino acids. V shed 3 bases and J shed 5 bases, with 13 bases lying between them. The CDR3 reads CASSLMGGQETQYF. CDR3 bases: TGTGCCAGCAGCTTGATGGGAGGTCAGGAGACCCAGTACTTC.

This clone was seen only a few times. Other DNA sequences in the sample encode the same CDR3. The chain links TRBV19 to TRBJ1-1, with 9 nucleotides matching TRBD1. This CDR3 is 14 amino acids long. V was pared by 5 bases and J by 5 bases, with 6 bases of the junction left unmatched. From germline, CDR1 is LNHDA and CDR2 SQIVND (reference sequence). The CDR3 bases are TGTGCCAGTAGTGTGGGACAGGGATGGACTGAAGCTTTCTTT. It encodes CASSVGQGWTEAFF.

The J gene is TRBJ1-1, the V gene TRBV15; D gene unclear. The CDR3 runs 12 residues. The germline V and J ends were trimmed by 5 bases and 4 bases, with 8 bases remaining between them. Germline V lookup: CDR1 LNHNV, CDR2 YYDKDF (reference sequence). CDR3 in amino acids: CATSHQFTEAFF. In nucleotides, the CDR3 is TGTGCCACCAGCCACCAGTTCACTGAAGCTTTCTTT.

The gene calls are TRBV5-6 and TRBJ1-2, with D maybe TRBD1 (5 bases). This CDR3 is built from 13 residues. Trimming stripped 0 bases from V and 9 bases from J, with 12 bases between. Germline V CDR1 and CDR2: SGHDT, YYEEEE. The CDR3 coding sequence is TGTGCCAGCAGCTTGGAGGTGCAGGGTCGCTACACCTTC. Encoded protein: CASSLEVQGRYTF.

This sequence joins TRBV7-9 and TRBJ1-4; D is unclear. Germline lookup yields CDR1 SEHNR and CDR2 FQNEAQ (reference sequence). This CDR3 is 13 amino acids long. V lost 11 bases to trimming and J lost 3 bases, with 13 bases between them. Here the CDR3 reads CAAAPPSNEKLFF. CDR3 nucleotide sequence: TGTGCCGCCGCCCCCCCATCTAATGAAAAACTGTTTTTT. The variable domain in full, completed from reference TRBV7-9 and TRBJ1-4, reads DTGVSQNPRHKITKRGQNVTFRCDPISEHNRLYWYRQTLGQGPEFLTYFQNEAQLEKSRLLSDRFSAERPKGSFSTLEIQRTEQGDSAMYLCAAAPPSNEKLFFGSGTQLSVL.

This chain uses TRBV2 with TRBJ2-3; TRBD2 matches 7 bases. The CDR3 has 14 amino acids. From germline, CDR1 is SNHLY and CDR2 FYNNEI. Trimming took 7 bases from V and 0 from J; bases not matched to a gene: 4. The DNA for the CDR3 is TGTGCCAGCACTGAGCGGGATAGCACAGATACGCAGTATTTT. Its protein product is CASTERDSTDTQYF.

This clone was seen a single time. Other DNA variants within this sample encode the same CDR3. The chain joins TRBV7-2 to TRBJ2-5; D uncertain. Germline CDR1 reads SGHTA; CDR2 reads FQGNSA. Trimming pared 5 bases from V and 2 bases from J, leaving 6 bases between. There are 12 residues in the CDR3. The CDR3 nucleotides read TGTGCCAGCAGCCCATATCAAGAGACCCAGTACTTC. It encodes CASSPYQETQYF.

The chain carries TRBV5-1 and TRBJ2-2; D unresolved. CDR1 is SGHRS, CDR2 YFSETQ, per germline. The CDR3 covers 11 residues. V lost 0 bases and J 7 bases, leaving 1 base between the germline ends. This CDR3 is CASSLDGELFF. In DNA form, the CDR3 reads TGCGCCAGCAGCTTGGACGGGGAGCTGTTTTTT.

This chain's CDR3 is CASSHFIGLRNTEAFF. In nucleotides, the CDR3 is TGTGCCAGCAGCCATTTCATAGGCCTCAGAAACACTGAAGCTTTCTTT. The chain combines TRBV5-6 with TRBJ1-1; D unresolved. There are 16 residues in the CDR3. From germline, CDR1 is SGHDT and CDR2 YYEEEE. Deletions cut 4 bases from V and 2 bases from J, with 18 bases between.

The rearrangement links TRBV14 to TRBJ2-1; 8 bases are a match to TRBD2. The ends lost 4 bases at V and 5 bases at J; junction bases unmatched: 1. The CDR3 totals 13 residues. The V gene's germline CDR1 is SGHDN and CDR2 FVKESK. CDR3 in amino acids: CASSLLADNEQFF. CDR3 DNA: TGTGCCAGCAGCCTACTAGCGGACAATGAGCAGTTCTTC.

CDR3 in amino acids: CASSPSGGGNEQFF. The CDR3 DNA is TGTGCCAGCAGCCCTAGCGGGGGGGGGAATGAGCAGTTCTTC. The rearrangement joins TRBV4-2 to TRBJ2-1, with TRBD2 identical over 12 bases. CDR1 and CDR2 from the germline V gene are LGHNA and YNFKEQ. V gave up 4 bases and J gave up 7 bases; unmatched junction bases: 2. The CDR3 loop spans 14 amino acids.

This rearrangement joins TRBV19 to TRBJ1-5; D may be TRBD1 (5 bases). CDR1 is LNHDA, CDR2 SQIVND, per germline (reference sequence). The CDR3 is 13 amino acids. Trimming stripped 4 bases from V and 3 bases from J, with 7 bases between. The CDR3 sequence: CASSRDANQPQHF. The CDR3 DNA reads as TGTGCCAGTAGTAGGGACGCCAATCAGCCCCAGCATTTT.

The V and J genes are TRBV9 and TRBJ2-3; D unclear. Trimming took 3 bases from V and 0 from J, leaving 5 bases between them. Germline CDR1 and CDR2: SGDLS and YYNGEE. The CDR3 runs 13 residues. The CDR3 DNA is TGTGCCAGCAGCGAGATTAGCACAGATACGCAGTATTTT. Its protein is CASSEISTDTQYF.

The chain has TRBV9 and TRBJ1-5, with 7 bases that match TRBD1. Germline V gene sequence: CDR1 SGDLS, CDR2 YYNGEE. This CDR3 comprises 15 residues. V lost 0 bases to trimming and J lost 3 bases; unmatched junction nucleotides: 3. The CDR3 sequence is CASSVDRGVNQPQHF. CDR3 in DNA: TGTGCCAGCAGCGTAGACAGGGGAGTCAATCAGCCCCAGCATTTT.

The V gene is TRBV27, the J gene TRBJ2-3, with TRBD2 matching 7 bases. This CDR3 is 12 amino acids long. V trimming: 9 bases; J trimming: 6 bases; junction bases outside the gene matches: 6. The germline V gene encodes CDR1 MNHEY and CDR2 SMNVEV (reference sequence). The chain's CDR3 is CASWGGMDTQYF. CDR3 DNA: TGTGCCAGTTGGGGAGGGATGGATACGCAGTATTTT.